This TCR beta chain was profiled in a study of control samples from healthy donors and cancer patients (TCRdb year 2020). The library was produced with the immunoSEQ multiplex PCR assay. TCRdb provides this immuneACCESS table in a form limited to in-frame rearrangements. Some clones are lacking; in checked studies, under half of them reflect an unresolved V gene, and why the rest are absent is not known. The sample table contains about 150,000 clones; only one count was recorded for roughly nine tenths of them. The ten largest clones take up over 4% of the sample. Taken from cysteine to phenylalanine, the CDR3 has 16 residues. Solely the CDR3 DNA is kept, with 48 bases framed from the first base. Looking up the germline V gene (reference sequence) yields CDR1 MNHNY and CDR2 SVGAGI. Clipping removes 4 bases from V and 0 bases from J, with 4 as the unmatched junction base count. On this clone itself: Its antigen is currently not known. Per-base qualities were not stored, and no clone one base away is much larger.

This TCR was sampled from a man in his thirties or forties in good health. Recombination joined TRBV6-6 with TRBJ1-3; TRBD1 matches 9 bases in the middle. The sample taken for sequencing was blood. The DNA is TGTGCCAGCAGTTGGGACAGGGCGTCCTCTGGAAACACCATATATTTT. The encoded protein is CASSWDRASSGNTIYF.